One and the same sample provided the 21 T cell receptor beta chains below, sequenced in a study of cytomegalovirus exposure and HLA in healthy donors. The PCR was carried out with 60 Vbeta primers and 13 Jbeta primers. Sequenced by immunoSEQ multiplex PCR; TCRdb stores in-frame clones only, minus some. The table records about 170,000 clones, about four fifths of them present only once. Material: PBMCs. The receptors derive from a young woman in good health and CMV-seropositive.

This clone was observed a handful of times. Compared with germline, one end of the junction differs, possibly owing to a read error. The CDR3 region has the DNA TGTTCCAGCAGCGAAGGGGGGGGGTACTCTGGAAACACCATATATTTT. It is translated as CSSSEGGGYSGNTIYF. The rearrangement links TRBV7-9 to TRBJ1-3; D might be TRBD1 (6 bases). Germline V gene lookup returns CDR1 SEHNR and CDR2 FQNEAQ (reference sequence). The CDR3 is 16 amino acids.

The chain has TRBV7-9 and TRBJ2-7, with D possibly TRBD1 on 6 matching bases. CDR1 is SEHNR and CDR2 is FQNEAQ in the germline V gene (reference sequence). This CDR3 contains 11 residues. Deletions cut 1 base from V and 9 bases from J, with 7 bases between. The CDR3 protein is CASSLGGPQYF. CDR3 coding DNA: TGTGCCAGCAGCTTAGGGGGGCCGCAGTACTTC.

This chain connects TRBV10-3 to TRBJ2-6, with 9 bases fitting TRBD1. V shed 2 bases and J 1 base; nucleotides not matched to a gene: 3. The CDR3 consists of 17 residues. In germline, CDR1 is ENHRY, CDR2 SYGVKD. The CDR3 sequence: CAISEDRGESGANVLTF. CDR3 nucleotide sequence: TGTGCCATCAGTGAGGACAGGGGGGAGTCTGGGGCCAACGTCCTGACTTTC.

The table lists this clone with a count of one. This sequence joins TRBV2 and TRBJ2-1, with TRBD2 identical over 7 bases. The trim removed 4 bases at V and 4 bases at J, leaving 4 bases unmatched. From germline, CDR1 is SNHLY and CDR2 FYNNEI. This CDR3 has 14 residues. The CDR3 bases are TGTGCCAGCAGTGCACTAGCGATGTACAATGAGCAGTTCTTC. This translates into CASSALAMYNEQFF.

With regard to this clone: A far bigger clonotype differs at one base, so this is likely a read error. V usage is TRBV5-4 and J usage is TRBJ2-6; perhaps TRBD1 as D (5 bases). Germline-derived CDR1 and CDR2 are SGHNT and YYREEE (reference sequence). The CDR3 totals 14 residues. CDR3 residues: CASSPFIGANGLTF. DNA of the CDR3: TGTGCCAGCAGCCCGTTTATAGGGGCCAACGGCCTGACTTTC.

This chain links TRBV10-3 with TRBJ1-6, with TRBD1 identical over 8 bases. The CDR3 contains 16 residues. With V trimmed by 0 bases and J by 9 bases, 7 bases remained unmatched. Germline CDR1 is ENHRY and CDR2 is SYGVKD. The CDR3 sequence: CAISESTRQGLSPLHF. In nucleotides, the CDR3 is TGTGCCATCAGTGAGTCGACTAGACAGGGGCTTTCACCCCTCCACTTT.

The chain employs TRBV6-1 and TRBJ1-4; the match to TRBD1 covers 8 bases. CDR3 length: 15 residues. CDR1 MNHNS and CDR2 SASEGT come from the germline V gene. V shed 5 bases, J shed 6 bases, and the junction held 8 bases outside the gene matches. Here the CDR3 DNA reads TGTGCCAGCAGTACCGGGACAGGAAGACATGAAAAACTGTTTTTT. As protein: CASSTGTGRHEKLFF.

The chain combines TRBV18 with TRBJ1-5; D remains ambiguous. The CDR3 covers 13 residues. CDR1 and CDR2 (germline): KGHSH, LQKENI. V was trimmed by 2 bases and J by 4 bases, leaving 6 bases between them. This CDR3 is CASSPVQNQPQHF. The CDR3 DNA reads as TGTGCCAGCTCACCAGTACAGAATCAGCCCCAGCATTTT.

The chain carries TRBV11-3 and TRBJ2-7, with 9 bases matching TRBD1. This CDR3 comprises 18 residues. Germline V gives CDR1 SGHNT, CDR2 YENEEA. The CDR3 loop is CSYLSDRGIIHYSYEQYF. The CDR3 region has the DNA TGTTCTTACTTGAGCGACAGGGGGATAATCCACTACTCCTACGAGCAGTACTTC.

The chain uses TRBV7-9 and TRBJ1-2, with a tentative D call TRBD1 (6 bases). Germline CDR1 SEHNR, CDR2 FQNEAQ (reference sequence). The CDR3 spans 15 residues. V was trimmed by 5 bases and J by 4 bases, leaving 17 bases between them. The CDR3 DNA is TGTGCCAGCAGCATTGACAGGTCTGCTCCCTATGGCTACACCTTC. Protein sequence: CASSIDRSAPYGYTF. Full variable domain (remainder filled in from reference TRBV7-9 and TRBJ1-2): DTGVSQNPRHKITKRGQNVTFRCDPISEHNRLYWYRQTLGQGPEFLTYFQNEAQLEKSRLLSDRFSAERPKGSFSTLEIQRTEQGDSAMYLCASSIDRSAPYGYTFGSGTRLTVV.

The V and J genes are TRBV6-1 and TRBJ2-1, with 8 bases matching TRBD1. Trimming cost V 6 bases and J 9 bases; bases outside gene matches: 10. This CDR3 comprises 14 residues. CDR1 MNHNS and CDR2 SASEGT come from the germline V gene. The CDR3: CASRQLQGVSEQFF. Here the CDR3 DNA reads TGTGCCAGCAGACAACTACAGGGGGTTTCTGAGCAGTTCTTC.

The chain joins TRBV19 to TRBJ2-2; 8 bases map to TRBD1. The CDR3 covers 15 residues. V dropped 4 bases and J dropped 1; count of bases not matched to a gene: 2. The V gene's germline CDR1 is LNHDA and CDR2 SQIVND (reference sequence). The CDR3 spells CASSSGQGNTGELFF. The DNA for the CDR3 is TGTGCCAGTAGTAGTGGACAGGGGAACACCGGGGAGCTGTTTTTT.

This clone was observed a few times. This chain links TRBV4-2 with TRBJ2-7; 11 nucleotides match TRBD2. Germline trimming cut 4 bases from V and 2 bases from J; bases unmatched to any gene: 7. The CDR3 runs 16 residues. CDR1 is LGHNA and CDR2 is YNFKEQ in the germline V gene. CDR3 in amino acids: CASSPATSGNPYEQYF. The DNA for the CDR3 is TGTGCCAGCAGCCCCGCGACTAGCGGGAACCCCTACGAGCAGTACTTC.

The chain has TRBV7-2 and TRBJ2-1; D remains ambiguous. V was pared by 5 bases and J by 9 bases, with 8 bases between. Per germline, CDR1 SGHTA and CDR2 FQGNSA. CDR3 length: 11 amino acids. Here the CDR3 reads CASSPGGEQFF. DNA of the CDR3: TGTGCCAGCAGCCCCGGTGGTGAGCAGTTCTTC.

This clone appeared a few times. The V call is TRBV15, the J call TRBJ2-6; TRBD2 is a possible D gene (5 bases). The germline V and J ends were trimmed by 5 bases and 1 base, with 9 bases remaining between them. The CDR3 spans 15 residues. Germline V gene lookup returns CDR1 LNHNV and CDR2 YYDKDF (reference sequence). This chain's CDR3 is CATSFRGSGANVLTF. Here the CDR3 DNA reads TGTGCCACCAGCTTCCGCGGGTCTGGGGCCAACGTCCTGACTTTC.

V usage is TRBV6-1 and J usage is TRBJ2-3, with 13 bases that match TRBD2. The CDR3 is made up of 16 amino acids. Germline lookup yields CDR1 MNHNS and CDR2 SASEGT. V shed 4 bases and J 2 bases; nucleotides not matched to a gene: 3. In DNA form, the CDR3 reads TGTGCCAGCAGTGGACTAGCGGGGGGCTACACAGATACGCAGTATTTT. Encoded protein: CASSGLAGGYTDTQYF.

The genes are TRBV7-8 and TRBJ2-5; D might be TRBD1 (6 bases). V was shortened by 5 bases and J by 1 base, with 14 bases between the two germline ends. From germline, CDR1 is SGHVS and CDR2 FQNEAQ. The CDR3 is made up of 15 amino acids. DNA for the CDR3: TGTGCCAGCAGCCTAACAAAGGACAGCCAAGAGACCCAGTACTTC. This gives the protein CASSLTKDSQETQYF.

The chain couples TRBV7-9 to TRBJ2-5; the D gene is possibly TRBD1 (6 bases). The CDR3 spans 11 residues. Germline V lookup: CDR1 SEHNR, CDR2 FQNEAQ (reference sequence). Trimming removed 1 base at V and 11 bases at J, with 8 bases between. The CDR3 region has the DNA TGTGCCAGCAGCTTAGGGGGGCCGCAGTACTTC. Its protein product is CASSLGGPQYF.

The chain combines TRBV25-1 with TRBJ1-5; weak D call: TRBD1 (5 bases). V lost 2 bases and J 6 bases, leaving 11 bases between the germline ends. This CDR3 comprises 14 residues. Germline loops: CDR1 MGHDK, CDR2 SYGVNS. In nucleotides, the CDR3 is TGTGCCAGCAGTGAAAGGGGTCCCAGTCAGCCCCAGCATTTT. This encodes CASSERGPSQPQHF.

This chain uses TRBV18 with TRBJ2-5; D may be TRBD1 (6 bases). There are 13 residues in the CDR3. Per germline, CDR1 KGHSH and CDR2 LQKENI. V was cut by 4 bases and J by 2 bases, with 8 bases left in between. DNA for the CDR3: TGTGCCAGCTCACGAGGACAGCAAGAGACCCAGTACTTC. The encoded protein is CASSRGQQETQYF.

This clone appeared a few times. This chain joins TRBV19 and TRBJ2-2; D is unresolved. Trimming stripped 7 bases from V and 6 bases from J, with 15 bases between. This CDR3 is 14 amino acids long. Germline V lookup: CDR1 LNHDA, CDR2 SQIVND (reference sequence). The DNA of the CDR3 is TGTGCCAGTACCACAGTCGTGACCGCCGGGGAGCTGTTTTTT. Residues: CASTTVVTAGELFF.